The 31 T cell receptor beta chains below come from one sample, sequenced in a study of post-analysis software for immune sequencing data. Study findings and constraints: Controls showed lower frequencies than patients for five TRBV segments, and TRBV5-6, TRBV5-1 and TRBV20-1 were among these.

The TCR beta cDNA libraries carried unique molecular identifiers. TCRdb independently ran MiXCR on the PCR reads; one entry per CDR3 protein. Among hundreds of thousands of distinct CDR3 sequences listed, 30% were seen once. What these receptors recognize is not known. The sample taken for sequencing was blood. These receptors all stem from a girl aged 10-17 years with multiple sclerosis.

A few counts support this clonotype. This chain uses TRBV6-5 with TRBJ2-1; 7 positions match TRBD2. In germline, CDR1 is MNHEY, CDR2 SVGAGI. This CDR3 region has 13 residues. DNA of the CDR3: TGTGCGGTTGGAGCGGGACCGAAACGAGAGCAGTTCTTC. Its translation: CAVGAGPKREQFF.

This clonotype was found once. V and J are TRBV21-1 and TRBJ2-5. TRBV21-1 is noted as a pseudogene. The CDR3 sequence is 17 residues long. The CDR3 DNA reads TGTGCCAGCAGCAAAGGAGCGCGGACGGATTACCAAGAGACCCAGTACTTC. Its protein is CASSKGARTDYQETQYF.

This clonotype was found many times. The chain couples TRBV12-3 or TRBV12-4 to TRBJ2-1; D ambiguous. This CDR3 is 12 amino acids long. V was cut by 10 bases and J by 7 bases, with 14 bases left in between. The CDR3: CATEHGRNEQFF. Written as DNA, the CDR3 is TGTGCCACGGAGCACGGGCGAAATGAGCAGTTCTTC.

This clonotype has just a few counts. This chain links TRBV6-5 with TRBJ2-1, with D tentatively TRBD2 (6 bases). The CDR3 contains 15 residues. Germline V CDR1 and CDR2: MNHEY, SVGAGI. V was clipped by 1 base and J by 6 bases, with 13 bases between them. The CDR3 DNA sequence: TGTGCCAGCAGTTACTTCCTAACTAGCCCCAATGAGCAGTTCTTC. Its protein is CASSYFLTSPNEQFF.

The CDR3 DNA sequence: TGTGCCACCAGTTACCAGGGGGCCCAGCATTTT. Encoded protein: CATSYQGAQHF. The chain combines TRBV24-1 with TRBJ1-5; 7 bases match TRBD1. Germline V CDR1 and CDR2: KGHDR, SFDVKD. CDR3 length: 11 residues. V lost 6 bases to trimming and J lost 11 bases; unmatched junction nucleotides: 3.

About this clonotype itself: It may be a read error: a sequence one base away is much more abundant. CDR3 bases: TGCAGCGCCTGGGGCAGCCCTTATGGCTACACCTTC. This codes for CSAWGSPYGYTF. V usage is TRBV29-1 and J usage is TRBJ1-2; maybe TRBD1 (5 bases). V was trimmed by 7 bases and J by 5 bases, leaving 14 bases between them. This CDR3 comprises 12 residues. CDR1 is SQVTM, CDR2 ANQGSEA, per germline.

The chain couples TRBV7-2 to TRBJ2-1, with 7 nucleotides matching TRBD2. The V gene's germline CDR1 is SGHTA and CDR2 FQGNSA. After removal of 0 bases from V and 8 bases from J, the junction contained 7 bases not matched to a gene. The CDR3 runs 15 residues. CDR3 DNA sequence: TGTGCCAGCAGCTTAGCGGGCCGGGAGGCGGATGAGCAGTTCTTC. Its translation is CASSLAGREADEQFF. The full variable domain, with the rest looked up from reference TRBV7-2 and TRBJ2-1, is GAGVSQSPSNKVTEKGKDVELRCDPISGHTALYWYRQSLGQGLEFLIYFQGNSAPDKSGLPSDRFSAERTGGSVSTLTIQRTQQEDSAVYLCASSLAGREADEQFFGPGTRLTVL.

Concerning this clonotype itself: One end of the junction does not line up with germline, which may come from a read error. The V call is TRBV4-1, the J call TRBJ1-5, with TRBD1 as a possible D gene (5 bases). This CDR3 is built from 15 residues. Germline CDR1 and CDR2: MGHRA and YSYEKL. Here the CDR3 reads CASSQRGDGNQPRHF. CDR3 nucleotides: TGCGCCAGCAGCCAACGAGGGGACGGCAATCAGCCCCGGCATTTT.

Here the CDR3 DNA reads TGTGCCAGCAGCCAAAGCGCGGGGGGATTTGGAGAGACCCAGTACTTC. Translated, it gives CASSQSAGGFGETQYF. The chain recombines TRBV3-1 with TRBJ2-5; 8 positions agree with TRBD2. Germline trimming cut 2 bases from V and 4 bases from J; bases unmatched to any gene: 9. This CDR3 is built from 16 residues. From germline, CDR1 is LGHDT and CDR2 YNNKEL (reference sequence).

This chain joins TRBV10-3 and TRBJ2-2; TRBD2 matches 7 bases. Trimming took 5 bases from V and 4 from J; bases not matched to a gene: 7. The CDR3 totals 15 residues. Germline assignment: CDR1 ENHRY and CDR2 SYGVKD. CDR3 sequence reads: CAISPGTTGTGELFF. DNA for the CDR3: TGTGCCATCAGTCCCGGGACTACGGGCACCGGGGAGCTGTTTTTT.

V and J are TRBV7-2 and TRBJ2-1; TRBD2 aligns across 12 bases. J gave up 4 bases and V 5 bases, and 15 bases lay outside the gene matches. The length of the CDR3 is 19 residues. The germline V gene encodes CDR1 SGHTA and CDR2 FQGNSA. CDR3 DNA sequence: TGTGCCAGCAGCCGAAACGGACTAGCGGGGACAGGAGGGTACAATGAGCAGTTCTTC. This translates into CASSRNGLAGTGGYNEQFF.

This clonotype has only a few counts. This chain joins TRBV29-1 and TRBJ1-4; D gene unclear. The CDR3 contains 14 residues. Trimming left V 4 bases short and J 8 bases short, with 17 bases between. Germline V gene data show CDR1 as SQVTM and CDR2 as ANQGSEA. CDR3 region: CSVAAAGVGEKLFF. Written as DNA, the CDR3 is TGCAGCGTTGCGGCCGCCGGGGTGGGGGAAAAACTGTTTTTT.

The rearrangement links TRBV29-1 to TRBJ1-1; tentatively, D is TRBD1 (5 bases). The CDR3 loop spans 13 amino acids. Trimming stripped 7 bases from V and 3 bases from J, with 15 bases between. The V gene's germline CDR1 is SQVTM and CDR2 ANQGSEA. CDR3 protein: CSAQIQGHTEAFF. CDR3 nucleotide sequence: TGCAGCGCGCAAATCCAGGGTCACACTGAAGCTTTCTTT. Full variable domain (outside the CDR3, taken from reference TRBV29-1 and TRBJ1-1): SAVISQKPSRDICQRGTSLTIQCQVDSQVTMMFWYRQQPGQSLTLIATANQGSEATYESGFVIDKFPISRPNLTFSTLTVSNMSPEDSSIYLCSAQIQGHTEAFFGQGTRLTVV.

Remarks on this clonotype: Just one base apart from a much larger clone, this may be a read error. This chain uses TRBV3-1 with TRBJ2-3, with 8 nucleotides matching TRBD2. The CDR3 extends over 17 amino acids. Germline V CDR1 and CDR2: LGHDT, YNNKEL (reference sequence). The DNA of the CDR3 is TGTACCAGCAGCCCTTCTGTAGCGGGGTCAACGGAGGATACGCAGTATTTT. Its protein product is CTSSPSVAGSTEDTQYF.

The V call is TRBV12-3 or TRBV12-4, the J call TRBJ2-3; TRBD2 matches 8 bases. J was trimmed by 7 bases and V by 4 bases; bases with no gene match: 16. CDR3 length: 17 residues. The CDR3 loop is CASSSPRQREYENTQYF. The CDR3 region has the DNA TGTGCCAGCAGTTCCCCGAGGCAGCGGGAGTATGAAAATACGCAGTATTTT.

V is TRBV27 and J is TRBJ2-7; no definite D call. Trimming cost V 5 bases and J 6 bases, with 8 bases left between them. The CDR3 loop spans 11 amino acids. The V gene's germline CDR1 is MNHEY and CDR2 SMNVEV (reference sequence). The CDR3 DNA reads TGTGCCAGCAGTAATGCCCTCGAGCAGTACTTC. This gives the protein CASSNALEQYF.

The V call is TRBV4-3, the J call TRBJ2-7; no definite D call. Germline assignment: CDR1 LGHNA and CDR2 YSLEER. The CDR3 extends over 16 amino acids. Trimming pared 0 bases from V and 3 bases from J, leaving 15 bases between. The CDR3 bases are TGCGCCAGCAGCCAAGACTATGGCGGTTCGGTCTACGAGCAGTACTTC. Translation gives CASSQDYGGSVYEQYF.

The rearrangement uses TRBV7-6 and TRBJ1-1; the D is unclear. CDR3 size: 15 residues. Trimming left V 0 bases short and J 0 bases short, with 8 bases between. Germline V lookup: CDR1 SGHVS, CDR2 FNYEAQ. CDR3 region: CASSLAPRMNTEAFF. In nucleotides, the CDR3 is TGTGCCAGCAGCTTAGCCCCCAGGATGAACACTGAAGCTTTCTTT.

The CDR3 protein is CASSQDRRQETQYF. The CDR3 DNA sequence: TGCGCCAGCAGCCAAGATCGCAGGCAAGAGACCCAGTACTTC. The chain joins TRBV4-1 to TRBJ2-5; D gene unclear. V was trimmed by 0 bases and J by 2 bases, leaving 7 bases between them. CDR1 MGHRA and CDR2 YSYEKL come from the germline V gene. CDR3 length: 14 amino acids.

Only a few counts were recorded for this clonotype. The J gene is TRBJ2-7, the V gene TRBV6-2 or TRBV6-3; TRBD2 matches 9 bases. CDR3 size: 13 residues. Germline loops: CDR1 MNHEY, CDR2 SVGEGT. The V segment lost 2 bases and the J segment 4 bases; nucleotides outside the gene matches: 0. This chain's CDR3 is CASSYGLAYEQYF. CDR3 nucleotides: TGTGCCAGCAGTTACGGACTAGCGTACGAGCAGTACTTC.

The V call is TRBV5-6, the J call TRBJ1-1; TRBD1 matches 9 bases. V lost 4 bases, J lost 3 bases, and 10 bases stayed unmatched. The CDR3 sequence is 16 residues long. Germline CDR1 reads SGHDT; CDR2 reads YYEEEE. The CDR3 is CASSQNHRGRHTEAFF. In DNA, the CDR3 is TGTGCCAGCAGCCAAAATCACAGGGGGCGTCACACTGAAGCTTTCTTT.

The chain combines TRBV4-1 with TRBJ1-1; 9 bases line up with TRBD1. The CDR3 length is 16 residues. Trimming at V came to 4 bases and at J to 3 bases, leaving 9 bases not matched to a gene. CDR1 is MGHRA and CDR2 is YSYEKL in the germline V gene. The chain's CDR3 is CASSRFGQGMYTEAFF. The CDR3 DNA follows: TGCGCCAGCAGCCGATTCGGACAGGGGATGTACACTGAAGCTTTCTTT.

The chain employs TRBV12-3 or TRBV12-4 and TRBJ1-6; D is unclear. V was pared by 3 bases and J by 7 bases, with 10 bases between. CDR3 size: 14 residues. The CDR3 loop is CASSFAPWNSPLHF. DNA for the CDR3: TGTGCCAGCAGTTTTGCCCCTTGGAATTCACCCCTCCACTTT.

V and J are TRBV3-1 and TRBJ1-4; D is unresolved. The CDR3 has 16 residues. Germline-derived CDR1 and CDR2 are LGHDT and YNNKEL (reference sequence). Trimming shortened V by 2 bases and J by 7 bases, and 17 bases separated the two germline ends. The CDR3 bases are TGTGCCAGCAGCCAAAGGTTGGGAGATGGTGGTGAAAAACTGTTTTTT. Translated: CASSQRLGDGGEKLFF.

This clonotype has a handful of counts. The V call is TRBV10-3, the J call TRBJ1-1; tentatively, D is TRBD1 (6 bases). The CDR3 has 16 residues. Germline V lookup: CDR1 ENHRY, CDR2 SYGVKD. The ends were cut back, 1 base at V and 0 bases at J, with 12 bases in the middle. CDR3 protein: CAISELGAQMNTEAFF. CDR3 nucleotides: TGTGCCATCAGTGAGTTGGGGGCCCAGATGAACACTGAAGCTTTCTTT.

The V call is TRBV13, the J call TRBJ2-1; no clear D. In germline, CDR1 is PRHDT, CDR2 FYEKMQ (reference sequence). The germline V and J ends were trimmed by 5 bases and 5 bases, with 10 bases remaining between them. The CDR3 loop spans 13 amino acids. The CDR3 region has the DNA TGTGCCAGCAGCCGCAGACGGCACAATGAGCAGTTCTTC. Translating gives CASSRRRHNEQFF.

The V call is TRBV11-2, the J call TRBJ2-1; 9 bases are a match to TRBD1. The V gene's germline CDR1 is SGHAT and CDR2 FQNNGV. The CDR3 runs 12 residues. Germline trimming cut 4 bases from V and 14 bases from J; bases unmatched to any gene: 6. The CDR3, as DNA: TGTGCCAGCAGCTCGGGACAGGGTGGGGAGTTCTTC. Amino acid sequence: CASSSGQGGEFF. Variable domain in full (rest from reference TRBV11-2 and TRBJ2-1): EAGVAQSPRYKIIEKRQSVAFWCNPISGHATLYWYQQILGQGPKLLIQFQNNGVVDDSQLPKDRFSAERLKGVDSTLKIQPAKLEDSAVYLCASSSGQGGEFFGPGTRLTVL.

This chain joins TRBV4-3 and TRBJ2-7, with 8 bases identical to TRBD1. Germline CDR1 reads LGHNA; CDR2 reads YSLEER. CDR3 length equals 17 residues. J was trimmed by 3 bases and V by 0 bases; bases with no gene match: 10. The CDR3, as DNA: TGCGCCAGCAGCCAAGATTTTGATGCAGGGGGCTTCTACGAGCAGTACTTC. As protein: CASSQDFDAGGFYEQYF.

This clonotype was seen once. This may arise from a read error, as a much more abundant clone is one base away. The genes are TRBV29-1 and TRBJ2-7, with 7 bases identical to TRBD1. Germline V gives CDR1 SQVTM, CDR2 ANQGSEA. CDR3 length: 12 amino acids. V shed 7 bases, J shed 2 bases, and the junction held 5 bases outside the gene matches. The CDR3 nucleotides read TGCAGCGCCGCCGGGACAGCCTACGAGCAGTACTTC. This gives the protein CSAAGTAYEQYF.

This clonotype was detected only a few times. V gene TRBV15 combines with J gene TRBJ2-3; 7 nucleotides line up with TRBD1. Germline values: CDR1 LNHNV, CDR2 YYDKDF (reference sequence). J was trimmed by 3 bases and V by 5 bases; bases with no gene match: 5. CDR3 length: 14 residues. CDR3: CATSFTGETDTQYF. CDR3 DNA: TGTGCCACCAGCTTTACAGGGGAGACAGATACGCAGTATTTT.

This clonotype was seen more than once but under ten times. This sequence joins TRBV14 and TRBJ2-1; 8 bases agree with TRBD2. Trimming at V came to 2 bases and at J to 0 bases, leaving 15 bases not matched to a gene. Germline values: CDR1 SGHDN, CDR2 FVKESK. CDR3 length: 20 amino acids. For the CDR3, the DNA is TGTGCCAGCAGCCAATCACCGGGGGGGGTGACCCCGAGCTCCTACAATGAGCAGTTCTTC. Translated, it gives CASSQSPGGVTPSSYNEQFF. Combining the CDR3 with reference TRBV14 and TRBJ2-1 gives the whole variable domain EAGVTQFPSHSVIEKGQTVTLRCDPISGHDNLYWYRRVMGKEIKFLLHFVKESKQDESGMPNNRFLAERTGGTYSTLKVQPAELEDSGVYFCASSQSPGGVTPSSYNEQFFGPGTRLTVL.